This is a list of T cell receptor beta chains from one sample in a study of T cell responses to AZD1222 COVID-19 vaccine. Some clones are missing from TCRdb's copy, which holds only in-frame ones; the method was immunoSEQ multiplex PCR. Here the sample spans about 180,000 clones, 94% being singletons. The sequenced sample was peripheral blood, obtained 28 days after the second AZD1222 dose. All receptors derive from an adult who received the AZD1222 COVID-19 vaccine. The CDR3 runs from the conserved cysteine through the conserved F or W. D genes are given only for firm matches. Expanded clones get a size class; other rows say once, few or many, or leave the size out.

clone size: NA
D gene: NA
V gene: TRBV7-9
J gene: TRBJ2-2
CDR3 protein: CASSSSTGIGELFF
CDR3 DNA: TGTGCCAGCAGCTCGTCTACAGGGATCGGGGAGCTGTTTTTT

clone size: once
D gene: TRBD2
V gene: TRBV12-5
J gene: TRBJ2-3
CDR3 protein: CASGLTRLAASSTDTQYF
CDR3 DNA: TGTGCTAGTGGTTTGACCCGACTAGCGGCTTCTAGCACAGATACGCAGTATTTT

clone size: NA
D gene: NA
V gene: TRBV6-5
J gene: TRBJ2-6
CDR3 protein: CASGFVSGANVLTF
CDR3 DNA: TGTGCCAGTGGGTTTGTCTCTGGGGCCAACGTCCTGACTTTC

clone size: NA
D gene: TRBD1
V gene: TRBV27
J gene: TRBJ1-5
CDR3 protein: CASREQGTQPQHF
CDR3 DNA: TGTGCCAGCAGGGAACAGGGGACTCAGCCCCAGCATTTT

clone size: NA
D gene: NA
V gene: TRBV2
J gene: TRBJ2-5
CDR3 protein: CASSEDSRRQETQYF
CDR3 DNA: TGTGCCAGCAGTGAAGATTCCCGGCGACAAGAGACCCAGTACTTC

clone size: NA
D gene: NA
V gene: TRBV12-5
J gene: TRBJ1-5
CDR3 protein: CASGLVIFGSVPLRDSNQPQHF
CDR3 DNA: TGTGCTAGTGGTTTGGTTATCTTCGGCTCGGTGCCTTTGCGGGATAGCAATCAGCCCCAGCATTTT

clone size: once
D gene: NA
V gene: TRBV5-1
J gene: TRBJ2-3
CDR3 protein: CASSPAASTDTQYF
CDR3 DNA: TGCGCCAGCAGCCCAGCGGCTAGCACAGATACGCAGTATTTT

clone size: NA
D gene: NA
V gene: TRBV11-2
J gene: TRBJ1-3
CDR3 protein: CASSPRMDSAGGNTIYF
CDR3 DNA: TGTGCCAGCAGCCCCCGAATGGACTCGGCCGGAGGAAACACCATATATTTT

clone size: NA
D gene: NA
V gene: TRBV19
J gene: TRBJ1-2
CDR3 protein: CASSGGLPNSYGYTF
CDR3 DNA: TGTGCCAGTTCGGGGGGACTCCCGAACTCTTATGGCTACACCTTC

clone size: few
D gene: NA
V gene: TRBV19
J gene: TRBJ1-3
CDR3 protein: CASHSPAGHSGNTIYF
CDR3 DNA: TGTGCCAGTCATAGCCCGGCGGGCCACTCTGGAAACACCATATATTTT